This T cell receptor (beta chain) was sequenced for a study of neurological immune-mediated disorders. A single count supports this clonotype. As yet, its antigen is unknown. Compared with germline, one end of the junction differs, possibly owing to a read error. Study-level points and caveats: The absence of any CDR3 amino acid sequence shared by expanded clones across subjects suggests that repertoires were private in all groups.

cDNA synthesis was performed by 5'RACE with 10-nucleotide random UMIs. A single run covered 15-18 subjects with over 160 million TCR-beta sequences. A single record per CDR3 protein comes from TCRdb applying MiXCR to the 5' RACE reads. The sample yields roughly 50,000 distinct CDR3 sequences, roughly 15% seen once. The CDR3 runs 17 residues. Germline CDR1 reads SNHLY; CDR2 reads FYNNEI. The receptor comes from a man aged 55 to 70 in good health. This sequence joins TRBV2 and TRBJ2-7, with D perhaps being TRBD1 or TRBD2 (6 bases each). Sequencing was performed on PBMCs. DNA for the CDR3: TGTACCAGCAGCGGCGAGGGGGGCAGGGTGCGCCTCTACGAGCAGTACTTC. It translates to CTSSGEGGRVRLYEQYF.